This TCR beta chain was retrieved from a study of T cell repertoires in cytomegalovirus infection. Points on this clonotype: Its antigen is undetermined.

V lost 5 bases and J 2 bases, leaving 19 bases between the germline ends. The CDR3 has 16 residues. CDR1 and CDR2 (germline): SGHVS, FQNEAQ. TCRdb redid the calling of the reads with MiXCR, one entry per CDR3 protein. The sample lists roughly 990,000 distinct CDR3 sequences, about a third occurring once. The chain joins TRBV7-8 to TRBJ2-7; the D gene is possibly TRBD2 (6 bases). This specimen was cultured CD8+ T cells from PBMCs, taken from culture after CMV antigen stimulation. The clonotype originates from a human donor in good health (CMV status not recorded). Some clones in this sample may be carry-over from other donors' samples. CDR3 residues: CASSPPRGLGAYEQYF. For the CDR3, the DNA is TGTGCCAGCAGCCCCCCTCGGGGGTTAGGGGCCTACGAGCAGTACTTC.